The T cell receptor (beta chain) under discussion was sequenced for a study of control samples from healthy donors and cancer patients. Measured with immunoSEQ multiplex PCR; TCRdb has only the in-frame clones, and not every one. The table lists 140,000 to 150,000 clones, roughly 93% of them singletons, with roughly 5.7% in the top ten. The CDR3 is made up of 13 amino acids. Trimming shortened V by 7 bases and J by 3 bases, and 10 bases separated the two germline ends. Per germline, CDR1 MDHEN and CDR2 SYDVKM. The clonotype comes from a man between 18 and 29 years old in good health. The source material was blood. The chain has TRBV28 and TRBJ1-3, with D hard to call. The CDR3 loop reads CASTQTFGNTIYF. The CDR3 DNA follows: TGTGCCAGCACCCAGACATTTGGAAACACCATATATTTT.